This record covers a single T cell receptor (beta chain). What it binds is not known. Repertoires were generated with immunoSEQ multiplex PCR, while TCRdb's copy carries only in-frame clones and drops some. The sample lists 35,000 to 45,000 clones, over 75% occurring once. This sample is drawn from a study of lymphopenia after photon versus proton radiotherapy. Notes on the study in general: Post-nadir diversity loss with photons came from oligoclonal expansion, particularly CD8+ Temra cells. Survival link was tested only in deceased patients; proton benefit remains a possibility.

J gave up 5 bases and V 3 bases, and 1 base lay outside the gene matches. Germline-derived CDR1 and CDR2 are SQVTM and ANQGSEA. The CDR3 spans 12 residues. The clonotype was recovered from a woman in her seventies with pancreatic cancer. The source material was peripheral blood, sampled from a patient treated with proton-based radiotherapy. The chain couples TRBV29-1 to TRBJ2-3; 8 bases line up with TRBD2. The CDR3 DNA reads TGCAGCGTTGAGCTAGCGGGAGATACGCAGTATTTT. Translated, it gives CSVELAGDTQYF.